This T cell receptor beta chain was recorded in a study of cytomegalovirus exposure and HLA in healthy donors. Whole-study findings and limits: According to the study, roughly 160 TCR beta chains were cytomegalovirus-associated.

Regarding this clone: Its specificity is not known.

Vbeta (60) and Jbeta (13) primers were used in the PCR. The assay was immunoSEQ multiplex PCR, and TCRdb's table has in-frame clones only and misses some. The sample lists about 130,000 clones; around 85% were seen once. The germline V gene encodes CDR1 ENHRY and CDR2 SYGVKD. Trimming removed 6 bases from V and 2 bases from J; junction bases left unmatched: 9. This CDR3 contains 15 residues. This chain joins TRBV10-3 and TRBJ2-7; 8 bases are a match to TRBD2. Specimen: PBMCs. This clonotype was sampled from a boy aged 10-17 years in good health and CMV-seronegative. The CDR3 is CAIRAPAGATYEQYF. CDR3 DNA: TGTGCCATCAGGGCCCCAGCGGGGGCCACCTACGAGCAGTACTTC.